The rows below give T cell receptor beta chains drawn from one sample of a study of shared clonotypes between healthy human individuals. This table comes from immunoSEQ multiplex PCR, and its TCRdb copy is limited to in-frame clones, with some not included. The data contain roughly 2,300,000 clones, less than 95% of them singletons. Sequenced sample: naive CD4+ T cells from PBMCs. The source of these receptors is a man between 18 and 29 years old in good health. Some clones in this sample may be carry-over from other donors' samples. CDR3s include the opening cysteine and the closing phenylalanine or tryptophan. A D gene is named only where the DNA matches it firmly. Clone size is shown for a subset of rows, as once, few, many or a class of expanded clone.

clone_size | d_call | j_call | v_call | cdr3_aa | cdr3_nt
NA | TRBD1 | TRBJ2-7 | TRBV28 | CASSLWGDRGNYEQYF | TGTGCCAGCAGTCTCTGGGGAGACAGGGGTAATTACGAGCAGTACTTC
NA | TRBD1 | TRBJ1-2 | TRBV10-1 | CASSPGGSGDRVYGYTF | TGCGCCAGCAGCCCCGGGGGCAGCGGTGACAGGGTCTATGGCTACACCTTC
NA | NA | TRBJ1-1 | TRBV6-5 | CASSYSNRLNTEAFF | TGTGCCAGCAGTTACTCGAATCGCCTGAACACTGAAGCTTTCTTT
NA | NA | TRBJ2-3 | TRBV9 | CASSVGGTDTQYF | TGTGCCAGCAGCGTAGGGGGGACAGATACGCAGTATTTT
NA | NA | TRBJ1-2 | TRBV25-1 | CASSDPLYGYTF | TGTGCCAGCAGTGATCCCCTCTATGGCTACACCTTC
once | NA | TRBJ1-6 | TRBV7-9 | CASSFGPGGSPLHF | TGTGCCAGCAGCTTTGGCCCTGGGGGTTCACCCCTCCACTTT
NA | TRBD1 | TRBJ2-3 | TRBV5-1 | CASSSLGQGPTQYF | TGCGCCAGCAGCTCCCTAGGACAGGGTCCTACGCAGTATTTT
NA | NA | TRBJ1-2 | TRBV28 | CASCKGGLAYGYTF | TGTGCCAGCTGCAAGGGGGGACTGGCCTATGGCTACACCTTC
NA | TRBD2 | TRBJ2-1 | TRBV7-3 | CASSSPIAGTNNEQFF | TGTGCCAGCAGCTCCCCGATAGCGGGCACCAACAATGAGCAGTTCTTC
NA | NA | TRBJ2-5 | TRBV7-2 | CASSFGRNQETQYF | TGTGCCAGCAGCTTCGGGCGGAACCAAGAGACCCAGTACTTC
NA | NA | TRBJ2-5 | TRBV2 | CASKATQGPQETQYF | TGTGCCAGCAAGGCCACGCAGGGACCCCAAGAGACCCAGTACTTC
NA | NA | TRBJ1-4 | TRBV28 | CASSLTGLNEKLFF | TGTGCCAGCAGTTTAACAGGGTTGAATGAAAAACTGTTTTTT
NA | NA | TRBJ2-7 | TRBV28 | CASSFFWRNEQYF | TGTGCCAGCAGTTTCTTTTGGAGAAACGAGCAGTACTTC
NA | TRBD2 | TRBJ2-3 | TRBV25-1 | CASTATFGLAGTDTQYF | TGTGCCAGCACTGCAACATTCGGACTAGCGGGCACAGATACGCAGTATTTT
NA | NA | TRBJ1-3 | TRBV5-6 | CASSLPVGRGGNTIYF | TGTGCCAGCAGCCTGCCGGTCGGGAGAGGTGGAAACACCATATATTTT
NA | TRBD1 | TRBJ1-1 | TRBV9 | CASSETGYVNTEAFF | TGTGCCAGCAGCGAGACAGGGTACGTGAACACTGAAGCTTTCTTT
few | NA | TRBJ1-1 | TRBV5-4 | CASSFGLGVRGTEAFF | TGTGCCAGCAGCTTCGGGCTTGGGGTCAGGGGCACTGAAGCTTTCTTT
NA | TRBD1 | TRBJ2-7 | TRBV9 | CASSPRGQGALQYF | TGTGCCAGCAGCCCCCGGGGACAGGGGGCCCTGCAGTACTTC
NA | TRBD2 | TRBJ2-7 | TRBV18 | CASSPGTSGRYSYEQYF | TGTGCCAGCTCACCAGGGACTAGCGGGAGGTACTCCTACGAGCAGTACTTC
NA | NA | TRBJ1-2 | TRBV28 | CASSFPKTSYGYTF | TGTGCCAGCAGTTTCCCGAAGACTTCCTATGGCTACACCTTC
NA | NA | TRBJ1-5 | TRBV18 | CASSPYTGNQPQHF | TGTGCCAGCTCACCGTACACGGGCAATCAGCCCCAGCATTTT
NA | NA | TRBJ2-5 | TRBV27 | CASSLGPKQETQYF | TGTGCCAGCAGTTTGGGACCAAAACAAGAGACCCAGTACTTC
NA | NA | TRBJ1-3 | TRBV5-1 | CASSSTDSSNSGNTIYF | TGCGCCAGCAGCTCCACGGACAGCTCAAACTCTGGAAACACCATATATTTT
NA | TRBD2 | TRBJ2-1 | TRBV25-1 | CASSDSTSGYNEQFF | TGTGCCAGCAGTGATTCGACTAGCGGGTACAATGAGCAGTTCTTC
few | TRBD2 | TRBJ2-1 | TRBV5-5 | CASNPPSGQSYNEQFF | TGTGCCAGCAACCCCCCTAGCGGTCAGTCCTACAATGAGCAGTTCTTC
NA | NA | TRBJ2-1 | TRBV5-1 | CASSWGSLYNEQFF | TGCGCCAGCAGCTGGGGGTCCCTATACAATGAGCAGTTCTTC
once | NA | TRBJ2-5 | TRBV27 | CASSLNRGQVTQYF | TGTGCCAGCAGTTTAAATCGGGGGCAGGTGACCCAGTACTTC
once | TRBD2 | TRBJ2-2 | TRBV6-1 | CASGGPRAGVRAGELFF | TGTGCCAGCGGTGGGCCGAGGGCGGGAGTTAGAGCCGGGGAGCTGTTTTTT
NA | TRBD2 | TRBJ2-1 | TRBV5-1 | CASSSGTNKDEQFF | TGCGCCAGCAGCTCCGGGACTAACAAGGATGAGCAGTTCTTC
once | NA | TRBJ2-7 | TRBV21-1 | CASSSPGEQYF | TGTGCCAGCAGCTCTCCCGGAGAGCAGTACTTC
NA | NA | TRBJ2-3 | TRBV7-9 | CASSLVGKGNEDTQYF | TGTGCCAGCAGCTTAGTTGGAAAGGGAAATGAAGATACGCAGTATTTT
NA | TRBD1 | TRBJ1-3 | TRBV27 | CASSLKPPNRGHGNTIYF | TGTGCCAGCAGTTTAAAGCCCCCCAACAGGGGGCATGGAAACACCATATATTTT
NA | NA | TRBJ2-3 | TRBV11-2 | CASRVTTYTDTQYF | TGTGCCAGCAGGGTGACAACCTACACAGATACGCAGTATTTT
NA | NA | TRBJ2-1 | TRBV6-5 | CASRRDSYNEQFF | TGTGCCAGCAGACGGGACTCTTACAATGAGCAGTTCTTC
NA | NA | TRBJ1-4 | TRBV30 | CAWSALMGRSATNEKLFF | TGTGCCTGGAGTGCTTTAATGGGGAGGTCTGCAACTAATGAAAAACTGTTTTTT
NA | NA | TRBJ1-3 | TRBV5-1 | CASRLTSSGNTIYF | TGCGCCAGCAGGCTGACAAGCTCTGGAAACACCATATATTTT
NA | NA | TRBJ2-7 | TRBV4-1 | CASSQMTKAGYEQYF | TGCGCCAGCAGCCAAATGACTAAGGCGGGATACGAGCAGTACTTC
once | NA | TRBJ2-4 | TRBV7-6 | CASSLGVIQYF | TGTGCCAGCAGCTTAGGGGTCATTCAGTACTTC
NA | NA | TRBJ2-5 | TRBV2 | CASSVQGQETQYF | TGTGCCAGCAGTGTTCAGGGCCAAGAGACCCAGTACTTC
NA | NA | TRBJ2-3 | TRBV7-9 | CASSLPGLRTDTQYF | TGTGCCAGCAGCTTGCCGGGACTCCGCACAGATACGCAGTATTTT
NA | TRBD2 | TRBJ2-1 | TRBV7-3 | CASSQLAGANNEQFF | TGTGCCAGCAGCCAGTTAGCGGGGGCTAACAATGAGCAGTTCTTC